Presented here are 22 T cell receptor beta chains from one specimen sequenced in a study of blood T cell repertoires in COVID-19. The method was immunoSEQ multiplex PCR; TCRdb's version includes in-frame clones alone and lacks a portion of them. The sample includes about 290,000 clones, around four fifths of them seen just once. Source material: peripheral blood. Receptor source: a woman between 50 and 59 years old with active or convalescent COVID-19.

The J gene is TRBJ2-3, the V gene TRBV4-1; tentatively, D is TRBD2 (5 bases). CDR3 size: 22 residues. The V gene's germline CDR1 is MGHRA and CDR2 YSYEKL. Trimming left V 2 bases short and J 2 bases short, with 32 bases between. CDR3 DNA: TGCGCCAGCAGCCAATGGCCCCCTAGACACTCCGGGATAACCAAAAACACAGATACGCAGTATTTT. It yields the protein CASSQWPPRHSGITKNTDTQYF.

This clone was observed a single time. The V and J genes are TRBV2 and TRBJ1-5; D perhaps matches TRBD1 (5 bases). This CDR3 region has 14 residues. V shed 5 bases and J shed 3 bases, with 11 bases lying between them. Germline CDR1 SNHLY, CDR2 FYNNEI. The CDR3: CASSWGGVNQPQHF. The CDR3 DNA reads TGTGCCAGCAGTTGGGGGGGAGTCAATCAGCCCCAGCATTTT.

This clone was found a few times. Other DNA sequences within the sample encode an identical CDR3. The chain's CDR3 is CAISATDTQYF. The CDR3 nucleotides read TGTGCCATCAGCGCGACAGATACGCAGTATTTT. This chain uses TRBV10-3 with TRBJ2-3; D is unresolved. This CDR3 contains 11 residues. Germline V gene data show CDR1 as ENHRY and CDR2 as SYGVKD. Between the trimmed V and J ends, which lost 6 bases and 3 bases, there was a span of 4 bases.

The rearrangement uses TRBV11-2 and TRBJ2-1, with a possible D match to TRBD2 (6 bases). Trimming left V 5 bases short and J 6 bases short, with 20 bases between. The CDR3 loop spans 16 amino acids. Looked up from germline, CDR1 is SGHAT and CDR2 is FQNNGV. CDR3 DNA: TGTGCCAGCAGCAAGAACAAACTAGCCGTCGGCAATGAGCAGTTCTTC. It translates to CASSKNKLAVGNEQFF. The full variable domain, rest sourced from reference TRBV11-2 and TRBJ2-1, is EAGVAQSPRYKIIEKRQSVAFWCNPISGHATLYWYQQILGQGPKLLIQFQNNGVVDDSQLPKDRFSAERLKGVDSTLKIQPAKLEDSAVYLCASSKNKLAVGNEQFFGPGTRLTVL.

V usage is TRBV9 and J usage is TRBJ1-1, with 7 nucleotides matching TRBD1. Germline V gives CDR1 SGDLS, CDR2 YYNGEE. This CDR3 spans 16 amino acids. The junction had 9 bases not matched to a gene; V was cut back by 0 bases and J by 4 bases. This chain's CDR3 is CASSVGGFAGGTEAFF. The CDR3 coding sequence is TGTGCCAGCAGCGTAGGTGGTTTTGCAGGGGGCACTGAAGCTTTCTTT.

The chain is built from TRBV25-1 and TRBJ2-3; D gene uncertain. Trimming removed 1 base at V and 1 base at J, with 12 bases between. Germline loops: CDR1 MGHDK, CDR2 SYGVNS. This CDR3 spans 16 amino acids. In nucleotides, the CDR3 is TGTGCCAGCAGTGAATGGTCACTCCAAGGCACAGATACGCAGTATTTT. It specifies CASSEWSLQGTDTQYF.

This clone occurred once. This chain links TRBV5-1 with TRBJ2-5; D is undetermined. Trimming removed 0 bases from V and 6 bases from J, with 15 bases in between. Germline V CDR1 and CDR2: SGHRS, YFSETQ. CDR3 length: 15 residues. CDR3 residues: CASSLETGPLKTQYF. The CDR3 DNA reads TGCGCCAGCAGCTTGGAGACTGGTCCTCTGAAGACCCAGTACTTC.

DNA for the CDR3: TGTGCCAGCAGTTTATGGCAGGGGTTCAACAATGAGCAGTTCTTC. Amino acids: CASSLWQGFNNEQFF. The chain links TRBV28 to TRBJ2-1, with D maybe TRBD1 (6 bases). Germline lookup yields CDR1 MDHEN and CDR2 SYDVKM. Trimming removed 0 bases from V and 5 bases from J, with 11 bases in between. CDR3 length: 15 amino acids.

The chain couples TRBV4-2 to TRBJ2-1; 7 nucleotides agree with TRBD2. This CDR3 comprises 16 residues. Germline CDR1 reads LGHNA; CDR2 reads YNFKEQ. The V gene end was trimmed by 0 bases and the J gene end by 7 bases; junction bases not matched to a gene: 9. This CDR3 reads CASSQDPAGSMNEQFF. CDR3 DNA: TGTGCCAGCAGCCAAGACCCAGCGGGATCTATGAATGAGCAGTTCTTC.

Only a few counts were recorded for this clone. The same CDR3 arises from other DNA sequences in this sample as well. This CDR3 reads CASSPRGGGNTEAFF. The CDR3 DNA is TGTGCCAGCAGTCCCCGGGGAGGGGGGAACACTGAAGCTTTCTTT. The V and J genes are TRBV28 and TRBJ1-1; weak D call: TRBD1 (6 bases). Germline V gives CDR1 MDHEN, CDR2 SYDVKM. The V gene lost 5 bases and the J gene lost 1 base, with 14 bases spanning the gap. The CDR3 extends over 15 amino acids.

The CDR3 spells CASSYPFYSDNEQFF. The CDR3 DNA reads TGTGCCAGCAGTTACCCGTTTTACTCTGACAATGAGCAGTTCTTC. The chain combines TRBV6-2 or TRBV6-3 with TRBJ2-1; no firm D call. The germline CDR1 and CDR2 sequences are MNHEY and SVGEGT. The V end was cut by 2 bases, the J end by 5 bases, with 13 bases between. This CDR3 has 15 residues.

As to this clone: The same CDR3 also results from other DNA sequences found in this sample. The chain is built from TRBV5-1 and TRBJ2-5; TRBD2 is a possible D gene (6 bases). This CDR3 comprises 14 residues. V was trimmed by 0 bases and J by 5 bases, leaving 11 bases between them. Germline V gives CDR1 SGHRS, CDR2 YFSETQ. The CDR3 DNA reads as TGCGCCAGCAGCTTGGAGGGCGGGAAGGAGACCCAGTACTTC. Its translation is CASSLEGGKETQYF.

The rearrangement links TRBV27 to TRBJ2-1, with unresolved D. From germline, CDR1 is MNHEY and CDR2 SMNVEV (reference sequence). Between the trimmed V and J ends, which lost 8 bases and 2 bases, there was a span of 10 bases. This CDR3 comprises 13 residues. CDR3 protein: CASGGWTYNEQFF. CDR3 sequence (DNA): TGTGCCAGCGGCGGCTGGACCTACAATGAGCAGTTCTTC.

This clone was counted a single time. V and J are TRBV10-3 and TRBJ1-5; 8 nucleotides align to TRBD1. Per the germline V gene, CDR1 is ENHRY and CDR2 is SYGVKD. V was clipped by 10 bases and J by 2 bases; unmatched bases: 4. The CDR3 length is 13 residues. This CDR3 is CANGQGGNQPQHF. The CDR3 coding sequence is TGTGCCAACGGACAGGGTGGCAATCAGCCCCAGCATTTT.

The rearrangement uses TRBV5-3 and TRBJ1-5; TRBD1 matches at 7 bases. TRBV5-3 is an ORF, and what it does is uncertain. The CDR3 runs 16 residues. V shed 2 bases and J 0 bases; nucleotides not matched to a gene: 5. The CDR3 spells CARSFGTVNSNQPQHF. The DNA for the CDR3 is TGTGCCAGAAGCTTTGGGACAGTTAATAGCAATCAGCCCCAGCATTTT.

This rearrangement joins TRBV2 to TRBJ2-1, with a tentative D call TRBD1 (6 bases). The ends were cut back, 4 bases at V and 2 bases at J, with 9 bases in the middle. Germline V gene sequence: CDR1 SNHLY, CDR2 FYNNEI. This CDR3 region has 14 residues. The CDR3 sequence is CASSGTETYNEQFF. CDR3 nucleotide sequence: TGTGCCAGCAGTGGGACAGAGACCTACAATGAGCAGTTCTTC.

The V call is TRBV14, the J call TRBJ2-3, with no clear D. Trimming removed 1 base at V and 6 bases at J, with 5 bases between. The germline CDR1 and CDR2 sequences are SGHDN and FVKESK. The CDR3 covers 12 residues. The CDR3 region has the DNA TGTGCCAGCAGCCAAGGGCGGGATACGCAGTATTTT. Amino acid sequence: CASSQGRDTQYF.

This clone has more than one count but fewer than ten. The chain carries TRBV4-1 and TRBJ2-1; 7 nucleotides agree with TRBD1. The CDR3 spans 16 residues. Germline trimming cut 0 bases from V and 3 bases from J; bases unmatched to any gene: 5. CDR1 and CDR2 from the germline V gene are MGHRA and YSYEKL. The CDR3 sequence is CASSQDWAGGYNEQFF. The DNA of the CDR3 is TGCGCCAGCAGCCAAGATTGGGCAGGGGGCTACAATGAGCAGTTCTTC.

This clone was observed a single time. DNA for the CDR3: TGTGCCACCAGCAGAGATTTTGCCCTGGAGGGACCAGGGCCCCAGCATTTT. Residues: CATSRDFALEGPGPQHF. The chain uses TRBV15 and TRBJ1-5; D may be TRBD1 (5 bases). V was shortened by 0 bases and J by 9 bases, with 21 bases between the two germline ends. This CDR3 is 17 amino acids long. Germline-derived CDR1 and CDR2 are LNHNV and YYDKDF (reference sequence).

The chain links TRBV6-5 to TRBJ1-2, with D possibly matching TRBD1 (5 bases). Trimming stripped 5 bases from V and 5 bases from J, with 15 bases between. The CDR3 totals 14 residues. Germline CDR1 is MNHEY and CDR2 is SVGAGI. The CDR3 reads CASSHQAGVYGYTF. The CDR3 coding sequence is TGTGCCAGCAGTCACCAGGCGGGGGTTTATGGCTACACCTTC.

There are a few counts of this clone. The CDR3 protein is CATSDLDREADTQYF. The DNA of the CDR3 is TGTGCCACCAGTGATCTGGACAGGGAGGCAGATACGCAGTATTTT. V is TRBV24-1 and J is TRBJ2-3; the match to TRBD1 covers 8 bases. Looked up from germline, CDR1 is KGHDR and CDR2 is SFDVKD. The CDR3 loop spans 15 amino acids. The junction had 5 bases not matched to a gene; V was cut back by 3 bases and J by 4 bases.

The rearrangement joins TRBV5-1 to TRBJ1-1; the D gene is possibly TRBD1 (5 bases). The V gene lost 1 base and the J gene lost 0 bases, with 10 bases spanning the gap. Per the germline V gene, CDR1 is SGHRS and CDR2 is YFSETQ. CDR3 length: 15 residues. The CDR3 here is CASSLPDSLNTEAFF. The DNA for the CDR3 is TGCGCCAGCAGCTTGCCCGACAGCTTGAACACTGAAGCTTTCTTT.